This T cell receptor (beta chain) was identified during a study of shared clonotypes between healthy human individuals. Study overall: Each donor had three CD4 naive, three CD4 memory, two CD8 naive and one CD8 memory plate.

Naive CD8 populations comprised CD45RO-negative cells positively selected for CCR7, excluding terminally differentiated effector memory CD45RA+ cells. Repertoires were generated with immunoSEQ multiplex PCR, while TCRdb's copy carries only in-frame clones and drops some. The sample has about 2.1 million clones; about 92% are singletons. This clone was observed once. Its antigen is currently unknown. General observations from the study: Owing to a small donor count, the genetic and exposure-history diversity represented was limited. In contrast to clonotypes shared by all four donors, non-shared clonotypes had lower generation probabilities.

The sequence was collected from a man between 18 and 29 years old in good health. Some clones in this sample may be carry-over from other donors' samples. The sequenced sample consisted of naive CD8+ T cells from PBMCs.

The CDR3 DNA reads as TGTGCCAGCAGCGGGAGCGGGAGTCTTGACGAGCAGTACTTC. As protein: CASSGSGSLDEQYF. The chain combines TRBV9 with TRBJ2-7, with 8 bases matching TRBD2. Looked up from germline, CDR1 is SGDLS and CDR2 is YYNGEE. The length of the CDR3 is 14 residues. V was pared by 3 bases and J by 5 bases, with 7 bases of the junction left unmatched.